A selection of T cell receptor beta chains follows, all from one sample in a study of blood T cell repertoires in COVID-19. Produced via immunoSEQ multiplex PCR; TCRdb's table is partial and in-frame only. The repertoire has under 400,000 clones, around 88% of them found once; the top ten carry approximately 1.6%. Material: peripheral blood. The receptors stem from a woman younger than 45 with COVID-19, enrolled during active disease. The CDR3 runs from the conserved cysteine through the conserved F or W.

>TRBV4-2|14
CASSHPDSLYEQYF
>TRBV18|16
CASSPPQGVTGNTIYF
>TRBV5-8|16
CASSWTGTGASYEQYF
>TRBV7-9|17
CASSPRTGRRRDEKLFF
>TRBV24-1|15
CATSGQGAPQETQYF
>TRBV5-1|14
CASSLGLREGGYTF
>TRBV15|14
CATSRGGGRDEQYF
>TRBV6-5|14
CASRNAGGNSPLHF
>TRBV2|18
CASSGRRGRFHSNQPQHF
>TRBV7-9|15
CASSPRQKLNTEAFF
>TRBV29-1|13
CSVTPPSYNEQFF
>TRBV14|16
CASSQAGGIRNTEAFF
>TRBV19|15
CASSITWSDNNEQFF
>TRBV6-5|15
CASRLFSGEGSPLHF
>TRBV5-6|16
CASSSAFGQGLYEQYF
>TRBV25-1|14
CASSERAGIGGYTF
>TRBV5-6|18
CASSARLAGGGFQETQYF
>TRBV7-9|15
CASSLVTGGRDEQFF
>TRBV10-3|16
CAISDSGAGGNQPQHF
>TRBV30|16
CAWSRPFRGRDTEAFF
>TRBV7-9|14
CASSPTSGGETQYF
>TRBV6-2/TRBV6-3|13
CASSYGRGDTQYF
>TRBV7-2|16
CASSLGLWEGTDTQYF
>TRBV5-1|15
CASSAGGDRYEKLFF
>TRBV28|10
CASGGHDQHF
>TRBV3-1/TRBV3-2|13
CASSQGQWDTQYF
>TRBV19|14
CASAPTGPNSPLHF
>TRBV28|14
CASSLLGVGYGYTF
>TRBV4-3|16
CASSQYKQGASYGYTF
>TRBV5-8|15
CASGRGTGVNQPQHF
>TRBV6-1|15
CASSAAVTGGTEAFF
>TRBV6-5|14
CASMLSGAYNEQFF
>TRBV24-1|15
CATSDPGQGSDTQYF
>TRBV12-3/TRBV12-4|11
CASSRAGEQFF
>TRBV4-1|18
CASSHGLAGGRAKNIQYF
>TRBV5-6|15
CASSLRQGMANVLTF
>TRBV7-3|14
CASSLGQGAGEQYF
>TRBV9|15
CASSGDRGERETQYF
>TRBV6-6|13
CASSWAAGNTIYF
>TRBV4-3|13
CASSPGSGNTIYF
>TRBV19|16
CASQGQSLYFDQPQHF
>TRBV19|14
CASSAGVFNQPQHF
>TRBV27|14
CASSRQGLGNTIYF
>TRBV27|16
CASSFNSAGWADTQYF
>TRBV4-1|14
CASSLAGVNQPQHF
>TRBV5-6|16
CASSFGGYDTTGELFF
>TRBV2|15
CASSGRGTGGYEQYF
>TRBV29-1|14
CSVESWDRGETQYF
>TRBV15|15
CATSAEGQGAYEQYF
>TRBV5-6|15
CASSLVARSTDTQYF
>TRBV11-3|17
CASSLSGGAGGYNEQFF
>TRBV5-1|15
CASSSRRGDTGELFF
>TRBV19|16
CASSGSGGRSAGELFF
>TRBV3-1/TRBV3-2|16
CASSQGGGLVAGELFF
>TRBV6-5|15
CASRPASSYNSPLHF
>TRBV3-1/TRBV3-2|14
CASSLWTALGEQYF
>TRBV14|15
CASSQGQGLNTEAFF
>TRBV6-2/TRBV6-3|14
CASSQTGFGSPLHF
>TRBV5-4|18
CASSPPRLPGANTGELFF